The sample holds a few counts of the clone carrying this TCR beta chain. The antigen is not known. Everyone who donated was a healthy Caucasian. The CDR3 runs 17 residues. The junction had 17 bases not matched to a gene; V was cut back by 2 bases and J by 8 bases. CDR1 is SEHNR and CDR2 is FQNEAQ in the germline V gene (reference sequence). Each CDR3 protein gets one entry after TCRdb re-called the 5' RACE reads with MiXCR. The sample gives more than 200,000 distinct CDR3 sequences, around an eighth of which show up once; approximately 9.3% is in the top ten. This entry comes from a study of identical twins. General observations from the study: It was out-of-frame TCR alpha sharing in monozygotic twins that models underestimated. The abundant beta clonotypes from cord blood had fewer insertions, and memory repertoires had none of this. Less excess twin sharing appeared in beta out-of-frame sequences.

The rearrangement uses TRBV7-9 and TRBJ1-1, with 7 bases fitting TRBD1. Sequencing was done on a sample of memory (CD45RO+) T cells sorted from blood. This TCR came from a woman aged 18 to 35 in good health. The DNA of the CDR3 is TGTGCCAGCAGCTTATCGCGGACCGGACAGGCGACCCTAGAAGCTTTCTTT. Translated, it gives CASSLSRTGQATLEAFF.